These 31 T cell receptor beta chains originate from one sample sequenced in a study of CXCR3-negative and CXCR3-positive naive CD8 T cells. Through 5' RACE with UMI labels, the TRB cDNA libraries were prepared. Each CDR3 protein gets one entry in TCRdb, which reprocessed the 5' RACE reads and gives no DNA. This sample's table reports about 56,000 distinct CDR3 sequences. Sequenced sample: memory CD8+ T cells from blood. The receptor source for this set is a human donor in good health. Some clones in this sample may be carry-over from other donors' samples.

J is TRBJ2-5 and V is TRBV7-8; TCRdb proposes TRBD1, but this gene call is untestable without DNA. The CDR3 length is 14 residues. CDR1 is SGHVS and CDR2 is FQNEAQ in the germline V gene. The chain's CDR3 is CASSPGQSQETQYF.

This chain uses TRBV7-9 with TRBJ1-2; TCRdb outputs TRBD1, but without DNA this stays unchecked. CDR3 length equals 13 residues. Germline V gives CDR1 SEHNR, CDR2 FQNEAQ (reference sequence). The CDR3 protein is CASSSDRGYGYTF.

V is TRBV6-1 and J is TRBJ2-3. Germline loops: CDR1 MNHNS, CDR2 SASEGT. The CDR3 spans 11 residues. CDR3 amino acids: CASFLGDTQYF.

The chain has TRBV9 and TRBJ2-2; the D call from TCRdb, TRBD1, cannot be confirmed without DNA. The germline V gene encodes CDR1 SGDLS and CDR2 YYNGEE. The CDR3 extends over 15 amino acids. CDR3 sequence: CASSGRQGNTGELFF.

The V and J genes are TRBV3-1 and TRBJ2-1; TCRdb names TRBD2, which stays unverified in the absence of DNA. Germline V CDR1 and CDR2: LGHDT, YNNKEL (reference sequence). The CDR3 extends over 12 amino acids. CDR3 sequence reads: CASSDPSFEQFF.

This chain uses TRBV29-1 with TRBJ2-7. The CDR3 spans 14 residues. The germline V gene encodes CDR1 SQVTM and CDR2 ANQGSEA. The CDR3 sequence is CSVESGAHIYEQYF.

This chain connects TRBV7-3 to TRBJ2-3; checking the TCRdb D call of TRBD2 is not possible without DNA. This CDR3 spans 15 amino acids. The V gene's germline CDR1 is SGHTA and CDR2 FQGTGA. The CDR3 sequence: CASSLTGGVTDTQYF.

CDR3 sequence reads: CASSLAGDESSYEQYF. The rearrangement uses TRBV28 and TRBJ2-7; the D gene TCRdb calls, TRBD1, cannot be checked with no DNA. The CDR3 has 16 amino acids. Per germline, CDR1 MDHEN and CDR2 SYDVKM.

The gene calls are TRBV20-1 and TRBJ1-1; with no DNA, the TCRdb D assignment of TRBD1 cannot be verified. Germline CDR1 is DFQATT and CDR2 is SNEGSKA (reference sequence). The CDR3 spans 13 residues. The CDR3 here is CSATTGVSTEAFF.

The rearrangement joins TRBV30 to TRBJ2-7; TCRdb names TRBD2, which stays unverified in the absence of DNA. The CDR3 is 14 amino acids. Germline V gene sequence: CDR1 GTSNPN, CDR2 SVGIG (reference sequence). The CDR3 sequence: CAWSDGNREGEQYF.

The chain uses TRBV11-2 and TRBJ1-1; TCRdb selects TRBD1, and the lack of DNA leaves this call unchecked. This CDR3 region has 14 residues. Germline loops: CDR1 SGHAT, CDR2 FQNNGV. CDR3 loop: CASSFTQVNTEAFF.

This sequence joins TRBV29-1 and TRBJ2-2. The CDR3 runs to 13 residues. Germline CDR1 SQVTM, CDR2 ANQGSEA. The CDR3 loop reads CSVEPVGTGELFF.

The chain carries TRBV10-2 and TRBJ2-1. The CDR3 length is 12 residues. Germline CDR1 reads WSHSY; CDR2 reads SAAADI. The CDR3 loop is CASSELDNEQFF.

The chain is built from TRBV5-1 and TRBJ2-1; TCRdb calls TRBD2, which cannot be checked without DNA. The CDR3 consists of 15 residues. Germline CDR1 and CDR2: SGHRS and YFSETQ. CDR3 amino acids: CASSLAGTSGPEQFF.

The chain's CDR3 is CASNRKVGQGTYEQYF. The rearrangement joins TRBV28 to TRBJ2-7; TCRdb designates TRBD1, a call that cannot be tested without DNA. Germline V CDR1 and CDR2: MDHEN, SYDVKM. This CDR3 is 16 amino acids long.

The CDR3 reads CASSLDLGNTGELFF. The genes are TRBV28 and TRBJ2-2. Germline CDR1 MDHEN, CDR2 SYDVKM. This CDR3 region has 15 residues.

The CDR3 sequence is CSVVLAGSYEQYF. The chain joins TRBV29-1 to TRBJ2-7; TCRdb's D call, TRBD2, is unchecked because there is no DNA. Germline loops: CDR1 SQVTM, CDR2 ANQGSEA. This CDR3 has 13 amino acids.

The chain recombines TRBV3-1 with TRBJ1-1; absent DNA, TCRdb's TRBD1 call cannot be checked. This CDR3 is built from 15 residues. Per the germline V gene, CDR1 is LGHDT and CDR2 is YNNKEL (reference sequence). CDR3 residues: CASSKGDRANTEAFF.

This chain uses TRBV7-9 with TRBJ1-6. Germline CDR1 and CDR2: SEHNR and FQNEAQ (reference sequence). This CDR3 has 14 amino acids. CDR3 residues: CASSLASNNSPLHF.

The rearrangement uses TRBV6-1 and TRBJ2-7. The germline gives CDR1 MNHNS, CDR2 SASEGT. The CDR3 is 13 amino acids. The CDR3 spells CASSGRETYEQYF.

The V gene is TRBV7-9, the J gene TRBJ2-1; absent DNA, TCRdb's TRBD1 call cannot be checked. The CDR3 is 14 residues long. Germline assignment: CDR1 SEHNR and CDR2 FQNEAQ (reference sequence). The CDR3 sequence: CASSLLQGRNEQFF.

This chain uses TRBV6-2 or TRBV6-3 with TRBJ1-5. The CDR3 is made up of 15 amino acids. The germline CDR1 and CDR2 sequences are MNHEY and SVGEGT. The chain's CDR3 is CASSSGRNSNQPQHF.

The chain's CDR3 is CASSVSGLEQYF. V gene TRBV5-4 combines with J gene TRBJ2-7; without DNA, the TCRdb call of TRBD1 cannot be checked. The CDR3 has 12 amino acids. Germline values: CDR1 SGHNT, CDR2 YYREEE (reference sequence).

The chain couples TRBV5-5 to TRBJ2-2; lacking DNA, the TRBD2 call made by TCRdb goes unchecked. The CDR3 has 14 residues. CDR1 and CDR2 (germline): SGHKS, YYEKEE (reference sequence). CDR3 sequence reads: CASRPAWNTGELFF. The full variable domain, with the rest looked up from reference TRBV5-5 and TRBJ2-2, is DAGVTQSPTHLIKTRGQQVTLRCSPISGHKSVSWYQQVLGQGPQFIFQYYEKEERGRGNFPDRFSARQFPNYSSELNVNALLLGDSALYLCASRPAWNTGELFFGEGSRLTVL.

The chain employs TRBV6-6 and TRBJ1-1. The CDR3 loop spans 16 amino acids. Germline-derived CDR1 and CDR2 are MNHNY and SVGAGI (reference sequence). CDR3 in amino acids: CASSKQRIEGTPEAFF.

J is TRBJ2-7 and V is TRBV6-2 or TRBV6-3. In germline, CDR1 is MNHEY, CDR2 SVGEGT. The CDR3 length is 13 residues. The CDR3 sequence: CASGLSRSYEQYF.

This chain joins TRBV15 and TRBJ2-4; no DNA is available, so the TRBD1 call from TCRdb remains unchecked. Germline V CDR1 and CDR2: LNHNV, YYDKDF (reference sequence). The CDR3 is 14 amino acids. CDR3 sequence: CATSRGQGKNIQYF.

The chain links TRBV15 to TRBJ2-1. CDR3 length: 17 residues. Germline lookup yields CDR1 LNHNV and CDR2 YYDKDF (reference sequence). The CDR3 sequence is CATSRDYGGPNYNEQFF. Together with reference TRBV15 and TRBJ2-1, the CDR3 gives the full variable domain: DAMVIQNPRYQVTQFGKPVTLSCSQTLNHNVMYWYQQKSSQAPKLLFHYYDKDFNNEADTPDNFQSRRPNTSFCFLDIRSPGLGDTAMYLCATSRDYGGPNYNEQFFGPGTRLTVL.

This CDR3 is CASSQYSAYEQYF. The gene calls are TRBV7-9 and TRBJ2-7. Germline V gene sequence: CDR1 SEHNR, CDR2 FQNEAQ (reference sequence). The CDR3 runs to 13 residues. The whole variable domain, filled in from reference TRBV7-9 and TRBJ2-7, reads DTGVSQNPRHKITKRGQNVTFRCDPISEHNRLYWYRQTLGQGPEFLTYFQNEAQLEKSRLLSDRFSAERPKGSFSTLEIQRTEQGDSAMYLCASSQYSAYEQYFGPGTRLTVT.

The chain uses TRBV27 and TRBJ2-3; lacking DNA, the TRBD2 call made by TCRdb goes unchecked. Germline V CDR1 and CDR2: MNHEY, SMNVEV (reference sequence). There are 15 residues in the CDR3. CDR3: CASSLHQDWTDTQYF.

The chain uses TRBV28 and TRBJ2-3; TCRdb proposes TRBD1, but this gene call is untestable without DNA. The CDR3 sequence is 11 residues long. The germline CDR1 and CDR2 sequences are MDHEN and SYDVKM. This CDR3 reads CASSYGQGQYF.